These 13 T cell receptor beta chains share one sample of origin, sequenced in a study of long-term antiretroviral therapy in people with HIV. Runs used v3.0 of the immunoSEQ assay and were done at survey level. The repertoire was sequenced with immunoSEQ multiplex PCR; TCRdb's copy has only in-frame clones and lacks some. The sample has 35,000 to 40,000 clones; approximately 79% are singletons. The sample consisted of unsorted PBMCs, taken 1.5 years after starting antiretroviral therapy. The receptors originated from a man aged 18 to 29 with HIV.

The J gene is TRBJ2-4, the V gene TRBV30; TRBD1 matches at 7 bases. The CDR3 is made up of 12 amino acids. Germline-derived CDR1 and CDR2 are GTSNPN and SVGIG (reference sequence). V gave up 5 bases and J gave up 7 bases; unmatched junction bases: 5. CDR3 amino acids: CAWGLTGNIQYF. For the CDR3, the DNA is TGTGCCTGGGGCCTGACAGGGAACATTCAGTACTTC.

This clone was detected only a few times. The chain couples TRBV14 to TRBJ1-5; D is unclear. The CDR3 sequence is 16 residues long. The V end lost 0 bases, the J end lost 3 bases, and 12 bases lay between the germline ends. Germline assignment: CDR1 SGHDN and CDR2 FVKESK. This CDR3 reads CASSQDLQGFNQPQHF. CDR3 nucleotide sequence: TGTGCCAGCAGCCAAGATTTGCAAGGGTTCAATCAGCCCCAGCATTTT.

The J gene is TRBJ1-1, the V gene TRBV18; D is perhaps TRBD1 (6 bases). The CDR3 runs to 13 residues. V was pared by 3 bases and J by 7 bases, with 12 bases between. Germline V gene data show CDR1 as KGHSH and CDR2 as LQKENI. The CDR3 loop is CASSPPDSLEAFF. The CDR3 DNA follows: TGTGCCAGCTCACCTCCGGACAGTCTTGAAGCTTTCTTT.

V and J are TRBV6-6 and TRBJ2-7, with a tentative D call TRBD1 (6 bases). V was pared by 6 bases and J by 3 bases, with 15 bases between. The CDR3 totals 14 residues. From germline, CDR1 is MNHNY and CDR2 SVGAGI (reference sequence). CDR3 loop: CASRDDRHGYEQYF. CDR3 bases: TGTGCCAGCAGGGACGACAGGCATGGCTACGAGCAGTACTTC.

CDR3 in amino acids: CASSLYGGNQPQHF. The CDR3 nucleotides read TGTGCCAGCAGTTTATACGGGGGAAATCAGCCCCAGCATTTT. The V gene is TRBV27, the J gene TRBJ1-5; tentatively, D is TRBD1 (5 bases). The CDR3 spans 14 residues. Germline V gene data show CDR1 as MNHEY and CDR2 as SMNVEV (reference sequence). Trimming left V 1 base short and J 4 bases short, with 8 bases between.

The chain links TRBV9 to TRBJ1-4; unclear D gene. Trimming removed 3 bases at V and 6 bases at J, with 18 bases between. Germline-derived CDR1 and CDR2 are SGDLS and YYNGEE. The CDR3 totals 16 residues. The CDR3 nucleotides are TGTGCCAGCAGCGCCGAGGACCGCGGAAGGGATGAAAAACTGTTTTTT. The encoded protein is CASSAEDRGRDEKLFF. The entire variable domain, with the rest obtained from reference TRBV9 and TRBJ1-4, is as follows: DSGVTQTPKHLITATGQRVTLRCSPRSGDLSVYWYQQSLDQGLQFLIQYYNGEERAKGNILERFSAQQFPDLHSELNLSSLELGDSALYFCASSAEDRGRDEKLFFGSGTQLSVL.

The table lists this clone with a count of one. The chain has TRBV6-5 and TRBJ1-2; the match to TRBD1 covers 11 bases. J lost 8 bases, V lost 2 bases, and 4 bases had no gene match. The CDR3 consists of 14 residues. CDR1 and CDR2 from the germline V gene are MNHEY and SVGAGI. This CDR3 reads CASSYGQGAEGYTF. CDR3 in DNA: TGTGCCAGCAGTTACGGACAGGGGGCAGAAGGCTACACCTTC.

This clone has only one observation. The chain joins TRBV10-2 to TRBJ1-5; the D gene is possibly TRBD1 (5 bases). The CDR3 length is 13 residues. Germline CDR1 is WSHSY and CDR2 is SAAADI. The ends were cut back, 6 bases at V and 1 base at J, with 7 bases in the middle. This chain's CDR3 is CASSQGSNQPQHF. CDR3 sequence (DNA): TGCGCCAGCAGCCAGGGAAGCAATCAGCCCCAGCATTTT.

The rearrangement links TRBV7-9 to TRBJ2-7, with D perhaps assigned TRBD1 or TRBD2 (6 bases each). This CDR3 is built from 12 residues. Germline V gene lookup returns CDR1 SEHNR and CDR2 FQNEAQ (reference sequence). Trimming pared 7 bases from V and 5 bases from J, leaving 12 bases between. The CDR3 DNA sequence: TGTGCCAGCAACCGAGGGGGGAACGAGCAGTACTTC. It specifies CASNRGGNEQYF.

The CDR3 nucleotides are TGTGCCAGCGGCTATCACCAAACAAGGGACGATAATGAAAAACTGTTTTTT. Amino acid sequence: CASGYHQTRDDNEKLFF. The rearrangement uses TRBV11-3 and TRBJ1-4, with TRBD1 as a possible D gene (5 bases). Germline V gives CDR1 SGHNT, CDR2 YENEEA. V was shortened by 8 bases and J by 4 bases, with 23 bases between the two germline ends. This CDR3 spans 17 amino acids.

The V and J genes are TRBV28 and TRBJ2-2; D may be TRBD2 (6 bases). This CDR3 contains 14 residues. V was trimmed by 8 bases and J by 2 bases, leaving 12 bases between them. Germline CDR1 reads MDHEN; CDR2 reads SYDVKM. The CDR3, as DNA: TGTGCCAGCGGGCCGGCGGGAAACACCGGGGAGCTGTTTTTT. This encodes CASGPAGNTGELFF.

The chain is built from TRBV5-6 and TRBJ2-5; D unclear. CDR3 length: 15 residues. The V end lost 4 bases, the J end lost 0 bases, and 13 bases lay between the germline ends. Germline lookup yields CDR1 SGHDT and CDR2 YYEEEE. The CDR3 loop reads CASSPSSWYQETQYF. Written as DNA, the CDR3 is TGTGCCAGCAGCCCAAGTTCGTGGTACCAAGAGACCCAGTACTTC.

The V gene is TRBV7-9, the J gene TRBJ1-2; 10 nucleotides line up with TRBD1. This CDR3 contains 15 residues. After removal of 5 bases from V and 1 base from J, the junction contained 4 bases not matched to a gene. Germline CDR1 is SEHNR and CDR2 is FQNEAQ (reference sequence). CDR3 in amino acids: CASSPGQGFNYGYTF. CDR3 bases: TGTGCCAGCAGCCCGGGACAGGGGTTTAACTATGGCTACACCTTC. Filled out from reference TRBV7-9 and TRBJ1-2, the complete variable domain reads DTGVSQNPRHKITKRGQNVTFRCDPISEHNRLYWYRQTLGQGPEFLTYFQNEAQLEKSRLLSDRFSAERPKGSFSTLEIQRTEQGDSAMYLCASSPGQGFNYGYTFGSGTRLTVV.